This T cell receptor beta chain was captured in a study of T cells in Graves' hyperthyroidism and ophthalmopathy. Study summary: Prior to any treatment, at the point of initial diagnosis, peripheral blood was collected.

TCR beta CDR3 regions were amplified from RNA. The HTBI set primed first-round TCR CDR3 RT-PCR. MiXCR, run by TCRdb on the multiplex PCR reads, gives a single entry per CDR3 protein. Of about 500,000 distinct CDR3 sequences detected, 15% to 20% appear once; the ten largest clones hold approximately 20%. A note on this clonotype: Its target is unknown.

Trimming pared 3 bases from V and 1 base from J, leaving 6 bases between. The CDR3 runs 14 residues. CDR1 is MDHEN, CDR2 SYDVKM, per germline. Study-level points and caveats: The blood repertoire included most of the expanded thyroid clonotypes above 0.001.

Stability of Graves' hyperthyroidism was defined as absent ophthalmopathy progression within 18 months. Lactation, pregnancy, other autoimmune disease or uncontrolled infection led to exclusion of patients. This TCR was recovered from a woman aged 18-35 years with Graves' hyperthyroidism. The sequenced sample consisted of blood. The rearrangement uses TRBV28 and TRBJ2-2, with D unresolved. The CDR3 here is CASSFLGNTGELFF. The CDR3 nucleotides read TGTGCCAGCAGTTTTTTGGGGAACACCGGGGAGCTGTTTTTT.